Listed below are T cell receptor beta chains from one sample, sequenced in a study of OX40 agonist ivuxolimab in advanced cancers. Sequencing used immunoSEQ multiplex PCR; TCRdb keeps in-frame clones, though not all of them. The table has more than 70,000 clones, 81% seen once. The input for sequencing was CD4+ or CD8+ T cells sorted from blood, taken in a trial of the OX40 agonist ivuxolimab. All receptors derive from an adult with an advanced solid tumor such as melanoma, head and neck, liver or kidney cancer. CDR3s include the opening cysteine and the closing phenylalanine or tryptophan. A D gene is named only where the DNA matches it firmly. Rows may omit the clone size; those that give it use once, few, many or a size class.

cdr3_nt cdr3_aa clone_size d_call j_call v_call
TGTGCCAGCAGTCCCCTGGGAGGGAACACTGAAGCTTTCTTT CASSPLGGNTEAFF few - TRBJ1-1 TRBV2
TGTGCCAGCAGCCTGAGGACAGGGTCCAATGAAAAACTGTTTTTT CASSLRTGSNEKLFF - TRBD1 TRBJ1-4 TRBV5-6
TGTGCCAGCAGTGTAGCGGGCGGGACAGGGCACGAGCAGTACTTC CASSVAGGTGHEQYF - TRBD1 TRBJ2-7 TRBV9
TGTGCCAGCAGCGTAGGGTCCAGCGATTATTCCGATACGCAGTATTTT CASSVGSSDYSDTQYF - - TRBJ2-3 TRBV9
TGCGCCAGCAGCACTGGGACAGGCCCTAGCGGGGGGGCCAACGTCCTGACTTTC CASSTGTGPSGGANVLTF - - TRBJ2-6 TRBV5-1
TGTGCCAGCAGTTCCTTCCCCAGGACAGATGACGAGCAGTACTTC CASSSFPRTDDEQYF once - TRBJ2-7 TRBV27
TGTGCCAGCAGTTCCCTGGGACATGACACTGAAGCTTTCTTT CASSSLGHDTEAFF - - TRBJ1-1 TRBV27
TGTGCCAGCAGCAAATGGACAGCCAAAAACATTCAGTACTTC CASSKWTAKNIQYF - - TRBJ2-4 TRBV21-1
TGCAGCGTCGGGGGACTGGACAGGGGGCTGTACGAGCAGTACTTC CSVGGLDRGLYEQYF - TRBD1 TRBJ2-7 TRBV29-1
TGCGCCAGCAGCTCGGGACAGGGGGCCTACAATGAGCAGTTCTTC CASSSGQGAYNEQFF - TRBD1 TRBJ2-1 TRBV5-1
TGCGCCAGCAGACGGGATTTGGGGTCCGGGAGGGCCTACAATGAGCAGTTCTTC CASRRDLGSGRAYNEQFF - TRBD2 TRBJ2-1 TRBV5-1
TGTGCCAGCAGTAGGGGGACAGAAGGAGAGACCCAGTACTTC CASSRGTEGETQYF - TRBD1 TRBJ2-5 TRBV2
TGTGCCAGCAGTGATAGGAGCGCCACCGGGGAGCTGTTTTTT CASSDRSATGELFF once - TRBJ2-2 TRBV25-1
TGTGCCAGCAGGCCTAGGACTAGCGGGGGGAATCAAGAGACCCAGTACTTC CASRPRTSGGNQETQYF - TRBD2 TRBJ2-5 TRBV2
TGTGCCAGCGTTAGGGAAGAAACTCCCTACGAGCAGTACTTC CASVREETPYEQYF - - TRBJ2-7 TRBV5-1
TGCGCCAGCAGCCGGGACAGGGACGGCTACACCTTC CASSRDRDGYTF - TRBD1 TRBJ1-2 TRBV5-1
TGCGCCAGCAGCTTAGGACTCGGGACTTTGCAAGAGACCCAGTACTTC CASSLGLGTLQETQYF - - TRBJ2-5 TRBV5-1
TGTGCCAGCAGCTTAGGGTCTGCCCCCGCCCTCTTC CASSLGSAPALF - - TRBJ2-1 TRBV7-3
TGTGCCAGCAGCCGGACAGGGTTCGGCTACACCTTC CASSRTGFGYTF - TRBD1 TRBJ1-2 TRBV5-6
TGTGCCAGCAGCGATGCGGACAGGGGAGATCAGCCCCAGCATTTT CASSDADRGDQPQHF - TRBD1 TRBJ1-5 TRBV9
TGCGCCAGCAGCGCCGGAGGGACTAGCGGGGAAGAGACCCAGTACTTC CASSAGGTSGEETQYF - TRBD2 TRBJ2-5 TRBV5-1
TGTGCCAGCAGTGAAGCGGGGTCGGAGGGGTATTATGGCTACACCTTC CASSEAGSEGYYGYTF - - TRBJ1-2 TRBV6-1
TGTGCCAGTAGTCCTTTAAACACTGAAGCTTTCTTT CASSPLNTEAFF once - TRBJ1-1 TRBV19
TGTGCCAGCAGTTTAGGGGGCCCTGGGGACGAGCAGTACTTC CASSLGGPGDEQYF - TRBD1 TRBJ2-7 TRBV6-5
TGTGCCAGCAGCTCCTCGTTCTACGAGCAGTACTTC CASSSSFYEQYF - - TRBJ2-7 TRBV11-2
TGTGCCAGCAGACATTCCGGGCTAGCGGGATACAATGAGCAGTTCTTC CASRHSGLAGYNEQFF - TRBD2 TRBJ2-1 TRBV2
TGTGCCAGTAGTATAGATTTCAGGGGGCCGGCTTTCTTT CASSIDFRGPAFF once TRBD1 TRBJ1-1 TRBV19
TGTGCCAGCAGTTTTCTAGACAGGATTAATTCACCCCTCCACTTT CASSFLDRINSPLHF - - TRBJ1-6 TRBV27
TGTGCCAGGACAGGGGGCATCACAGATACGCAGTATTTT CARTGGITDTQYF - TRBD1 TRBJ2-3 TRBV30
TGTGCCAGTAAGGACAGGGATCCCCTAGGCTACACCTTC CASKDRDPLGYTF - TRBD1 TRBJ1-2 TRBV19
TGCAGCGTTGCTTGGCATGAGCAGTTCTTC CSVAWHEQFF - - TRBJ2-1 TRBV29-1
TGTGCCAGCAGTGAAGCCCCGCCACTAGCCGATACGAACACCGGGGAGCTGTTTTTT CASSEAPPLADTNTGELFF few - TRBJ2-2 TRBV6-1
TGTGCCAGCAGCCCCCGCCCGGGGGACACCGGGGAGCTGTTTTTT CASSPRPGDTGELFF - - TRBJ2-2 TRBV5-6
TGTGCCAGCTCACCAAGCAATTCCCACGCCTACGAGCAGTACTTC CASSPSNSHAYEQYF - - TRBJ2-7 TRBV18
TGTGCCATCAGAAAGACAGGAGAGAACACTGAAGCTTTCTTT CAIRKTGENTEAFF - - TRBJ1-1 TRBV10-3
TGCGCCAGCAGCCAAGCGGACACCGGGGAGCTGTTTTTT CASSQADTGELFF - - TRBJ2-2 TRBV4-3
TGTGCTAGCAGCGCGGGACAGGGGATCGGTTCACCCCTCCACTTT CASSAGQGIGSPLHF - TRBD1 TRBJ1-6 TRBV7-7
TGTGCCACCAGCAGAGCGGGACTAGCGGGAGCTGGCACAGATACGCAGTATTTT CATSRAGLAGAGTDTQYF - TRBD2 TRBJ2-3 TRBV15
TGTGCCAGCAGCGTAGGTCGGGACTCCTCGACCTACGAGCAGTACTTC CASSVGRDSSTYEQYF - - TRBJ2-7 TRBV9
TGTGCCAGCAGCCAAGCTCAGGGGGCAGGTGAAGCTTTCTTT CASSQAQGAGEAFF - TRBD1 TRBJ1-1 TRBV14
TGTGCCAGCAGTTACTCTGGGGGCAATCAGCCCCAGCATTTT CASSYSGGNQPQHF - - TRBJ1-5 TRBV6-6
TGCAGCGTTGAAGATCGTTGGAATGCGCAGTATTTT CSVEDRWNAQYF - - TRBJ2-3 TRBV29-1
TGTGCCAGCTCACCACCGGGGACTAACAACAATGAGCAGTTCTTC CASSPPGTNNNEQFF - TRBD2 TRBJ2-1 TRBV18
TGTGCCAGCAGCCCCTCTGCGGGGGGGGGCACAGATACGCAGTATTTT CASSPSAGGGTDTQYF - TRBD2 TRBJ2-3 TRBV14
TGTGCCAGCAGTGAGCCGGACAGGGGAGTGGAACAGCCCCAGCATTTT CASSEPDRGVEQPQHF once TRBD1 TRBJ1-5 TRBV2
TGCGCCAGCAGGGTGACAGACACTAACTATGGCTACACCTTC CASRVTDTNYGYTF - - TRBJ1-2 TRBV5-1
TGTGCCAGCAGCTGGTCCAGCTCCTACGAGCAGTACTTC CASSWSSSYEQYF - - TRBJ2-7 TRBV5-5
TGTGCCATCAGTGAGTCGAGTAGTGGTCTCTACGAGCAGTACTTC CAISESSSGLYEQYF few - TRBJ2-7 TRBV10-3
TGCGCCAGCAGCTTGGTTTCGAGGGGATCCTACGAGCAGTACTTC CASSLVSRGSYEQYF - - TRBJ2-7 TRBV5-1
TGTGCCAGTAGTGCCCAAAGTGCGGGGGGCGGGAAGAGCTCCTACAATGAGCAGTTCTTC CASSAQSAGGGKSSYNEQFF - TRBD2 TRBJ2-1 TRBV19
TGTGCCAGCAGCCAGCTAGCGGGGGCCAACAATGAGCAGTTCTTC CASSQLAGANNEQFF - TRBD2 TRBJ2-1 TRBV4-2
TGCAGCGTTGTGCTAGGGAACACTGAAGCTTTCTTT CSVVLGNTEAFF - - TRBJ1-1 TRBV29-1
TGCGCCAGCAGCCAAGAAAGACCCCTCTCTGAGCGGGACACCGGGGAGCTGTTTTTT CASSQERPLSERDTGELFF - - TRBJ2-2 TRBV4-3